What follows is one T cell receptor beta chain and its context. Its antigen is not known. These data are taken from a study of OX40 agonist ivuxolimab in advanced cancers. Study-wide findings and caveats: At 0.1 to 3.0 mg/kg and by week 6, clonal expansion occurred in CD4+ and CD8+ blood T cells. More expanded clones were found, on average, in CD8+ than in CD4+ T cells. The authors did not determine the antigen specificity of the expanded peripheral T cells.

Libraries were prepared by immunoSEQ multiplex PCR; TCRdb keeps only in-frame clonotypes and omits some of them. This table has approximately 87,000 clones, more than 85% appearing once. The TCR sequence derives from an adult with an advanced solid tumor such as melanoma, head and neck, liver or kidney cancer. The sequences come from CD4+ or CD8+ T cells sorted from blood, collected in a trial of the OX40 agonist ivuxolimab.

The CDR3 DNA follows: TGTGCCAGCAGCTCTAACGGGGGAGGAAGCTACGAGCAGTACTTC. This sequence encodes CASSSNGGGSYEQYF. The V gene is TRBV7-8, the J gene TRBJ2-7, with D tentatively TRBD2 (6 bases). The CDR3 runs to 15 residues. The ends were cut back, 4 bases at V and 3 bases at J, with 16 bases in the middle. Germline V gives CDR1 SGHVS, CDR2 FQNEAQ. Full variable domain (rest looked up from reference TRBV7-8 and TRBJ2-7): GAGVSQSPRYKVAKRGQDVALRCDPISGHVSLFWYQQALGQGPEFLTYFQNEAQLDKSGLPSDRFFAERPEGSVSTLKIQRTQQEDSAVYLCASSSNGGGSYEQYFGPGTRLTVT.